The rows below give T cell receptor beta chains drawn from one sample of a study of vaccination and CD4 T cells after COVID-19. TCRdb reanalysed the PCR reads using MiXCR and keeps one entry per CDR3 protein. The sample has about 8,100 distinct CDR3 sequences; 60% are singletons. The antigens these receptors bind are not known. The source material was CD4+ T cells from blood, cultured in vitro. The origin of the receptors is a human donor who had recovered from COVID-19. CDR3s include the opening cysteine and the closing phenylalanine or tryptophan. A D gene is named only where the DNA matches it firmly. Clone size is not always given. Where it is, it says once, few, many or a class for expanded clones.

V gene: TRBV27; D gene: NA; J gene: TRBJ2-5; clone size: NA; CDR3 DNA: TGTGCCAGCAGTGGGGGGGCAGGACACACTGGGGAGACCCAGTACTTC; CDR3 protein: CASSGGAGHTGETQYF
V gene: TRBV2; D gene: NA; J gene: TRBJ1-2; clone size: NA; CDR3 DNA: TGTGCCAGCAGCCCACGGACGGAGATCTATGGCTACACCTTC; CDR3 protein: CASSPRTEIYGYTF
V gene: TRBV20-1; D gene: TRBD2; J gene: TRBJ2-2; clone size: few; CDR3 DNA: TGCAGTGCTAGGACTAGCGGGAGGGGCACCGGGGAGCTGTTTTTT; CDR3 protein: CSARTSGRGTGELFF
V gene: TRBV7-6; D gene: NA; J gene: TRBJ2-3; clone size: NA; CDR3 DNA: TGTGCCAGCAGCTTAGGCACAGATACGCAGTATTTT; CDR3 protein: CASSLGTDTQYF
V gene: TRBV20-1; D gene: TRBD1; J gene: TRBJ1-6; clone size: NA; CDR3 DNA: TGCAGTGCTAGAGATCCCCAGGGGGCTAATTCACCCCTCCACTTT; CDR3 protein: CSARDPQGANSPLHF
V gene: TRBV6-5; D gene: NA; J gene: TRBJ1-6; clone size: NA; CDR3 DNA: TGTGCCAGCAGTTCGCCCAGGGGAAATTCACCCCTCCACTTT; CDR3 protein: CASSSPRGNSPLHF
V gene: TRBV7-3; D gene: TRBD2; J gene: TRBJ2-5; clone size: few; CDR3 DNA: TGTGCCAGCAGCCGTAGCGGGATGGGGGAGACCCAGTACTTC; CDR3 protein: CASSRSGMGETQYF
V gene: TRBV20-1; D gene: TRBD1; J gene: TRBJ2-7; clone size: NA; CDR3 DNA: TGCAGTGCTAACCGACAGGGGAACGAGCAGTACTTC; CDR3 protein: CSANRQGNEQYF
V gene: TRBV6-1; D gene: NA; J gene: TRBJ1-6; clone size: few; CDR3 DNA: TGTGCCAGCAGCACGACAGGTCATCGTCTCAATTCACCCCTCCACTTT; CDR3 protein: CASSTTGHRLNSPLHF
V gene: TRBV20-1; D gene: NA; J gene: TRBJ1-1; clone size: NA; CDR3 DNA: TGCAGTGCTAGAGACTATACATCCGGGAACACTGAAGCTTTCTTT; CDR3 protein: CSARDYTSGNTEAFF
V gene: TRBV18; D gene: NA; J gene: TRBJ1-5; clone size: large; CDR3 DNA: TGTGCCAGCTCACCAGGACCCTATGTTGCCCAGCATTTT; CDR3 protein: CASSPGPYVAQHF
V gene: TRBV5-1; D gene: NA; J gene: TRBJ1-6; clone size: NA; CDR3 DNA: TGCGCCAGCAGTCTCCGGGATAATTCACCCCTCCACTTT; CDR3 protein: CASSLRDNSPLHF
V gene: TRBV20-1; D gene: TRBD2; J gene: TRBJ2-3; clone size: once; CDR3 DNA: TGCAGTGCCGGACTAGCGGGCACAGATACGCAGTATTTT; CDR3 protein: CSAGLAGTDTQYF
V gene: TRBV27; D gene: TRBD1; J gene: TRBJ1-5; clone size: NA; CDR3 DNA: TGTGCCAGCAGCCGACAGGGCCCTAGCAATCAGCCCCAGCATTTT; CDR3 protein: CASSRQGPSNQPQHF
V gene: TRBV11-3; D gene: NA; J gene: TRBJ2-2; clone size: NA; CDR3 DNA: TGTGCCAGCAGCTTAGGGGCCAACACCGGGGAGCTGTTTTTT; CDR3 protein: CASSLGANTGELFF
V gene: TRBV20-1; D gene: TRBD1; J gene: TRBJ1-2; clone size: few; CDR3 DNA: TGCAGTGCTCCCCTAGGGGGACAGGGAAACTATGGCTACACCTTC; CDR3 protein: CSAPLGGQGNYGYTF
V gene: TRBV2; D gene: NA; J gene: TRBJ2-7; clone size: NA; CDR3 DNA: TGTGCCAGCAGGCCTGACAGGAGTTCCTACGAGCAGTACTTC; CDR3 protein: CASRPDRSSYEQYF
V gene: TRBV6-1; D gene: TRBD1; J gene: TRBJ2-5; clone size: NA; CDR3 DNA: TGTGCCAGCAGTGAATCTGTGGGGACAGGGCGGTCCCAGTACTTC; CDR3 protein: CASSESVGTGRSQYF
V gene: TRBV19; D gene: NA; J gene: TRBJ1-2; clone size: NA; CDR3 DNA: TGTGCCAGTAGTATAGAAGAGGGGTCCTATGGCTACACCTTC; CDR3 protein: CASSIEEGSYGYTF
V gene: TRBV6-4; D gene: NA; J gene: TRBJ2-7; clone size: NA; CDR3 DNA: TGTGCCAGCACCGCGGGACAGTTCTCCTACGAGCAGTACTTC; CDR3 protein: CASTAGQFSYEQYF
V gene: TRBV15; D gene: NA; J gene: TRBJ2-3; clone size: NA; CDR3 DNA: TGTGCCACCAGCAGGGGGGTGTACGATACGCAGTATTTT; CDR3 protein: CATSRGVYDTQYF
V gene: TRBV11-2; D gene: NA; J gene: TRBJ2-5; clone size: NA; CDR3 DNA: TGTGCCAGCAGCTTGGGGGTTCTCACTCAAGAGACCCAGTACTTC; CDR3 protein: CASSLGVLTQETQYF
V gene: TRBV6-5; D gene: NA; J gene: TRBJ1-2; clone size: once; CDR3 DNA: TGTGCCAGCAGTTACTCAGTAAAGGAGGGCTATGGCTACACCTTC; CDR3 protein: CASSYSVKEGYGYTF